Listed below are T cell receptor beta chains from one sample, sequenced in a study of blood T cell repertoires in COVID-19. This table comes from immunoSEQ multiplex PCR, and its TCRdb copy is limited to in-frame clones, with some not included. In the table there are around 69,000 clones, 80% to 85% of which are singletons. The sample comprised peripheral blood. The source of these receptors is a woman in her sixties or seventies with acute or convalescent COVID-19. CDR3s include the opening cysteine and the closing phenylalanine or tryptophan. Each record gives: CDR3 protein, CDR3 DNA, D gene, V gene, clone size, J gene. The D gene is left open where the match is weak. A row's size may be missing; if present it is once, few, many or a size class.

CDR3aa: CASSAGFSSHEQYF; CDR3nt: TGTGCCAGCAGCGCAGGGTTCTCGTCCCACGAGCAGTACTTC; d_gene: NA; v_gene: TRBV7-2; abundance: NA; j_gene: TRBJ2-7
CDR3aa: CASSYLGQGNQPQHF; CDR3nt: TGTGCCAGCAGTTACCTGGGGCAGGGGAATCAGCCCCAGCATTTT; d_gene: NA; v_gene: TRBV6-5; abundance: NA; j_gene: TRBJ1-5
CDR3aa: CASSGTGDTEAFF; CDR3nt: TGTGCCAGCAGCGGGACAGGGGACACTGAAGCTTTCTTT; d_gene: TRBD1; v_gene: TRBV5-4; abundance: NA; j_gene: TRBJ1-1
CDR3aa: CASSVVGRLGEPGELFF; CDR3nt: TGTGCCAGCAGCGTAGTAGGTCGACTTGGCGAGCCCGGGGAGCTGTTTTTT; d_gene: NA; v_gene: TRBV9; abundance: NA; j_gene: TRBJ2-2
CDR3aa: CATSDPTSGGNEQFF; CDR3nt: TGTGCCACCAGTGACCCGACTAGCGGGGGCAATGAGCAGTTCTTC; d_gene: TRBD2; v_gene: TRBV24-1; abundance: once; j_gene: TRBJ2-1
CDR3aa: CASSTGVISGNTIYF; CDR3nt: TGCGCCAGCTCGACAGGGGTTATCTCTGGAAACACCATATATTTT; d_gene: TRBD1; v_gene: TRBV5-1; abundance: NA; j_gene: TRBJ1-3
CDR3aa: CASSQTSGRANEQYF; CDR3nt: TGTGCCAGCTCACAAACTAGCGGGAGGGCCAACGAGCAGTACTTC; d_gene: TRBD2; v_gene: TRBV18; abundance: NA; j_gene: TRBJ2-7
CDR3aa: CASGDRRRPGAFF; CDR3nt: TGTGCCAGTGGGGACAGGAGACGCCCTGGGGCTTTCTTT; d_gene: TRBD1; v_gene: TRBV2; abundance: NA; j_gene: TRBJ1-1
CDR3aa: CASSQWDSGNTIYF; CDR3nt: TGTGCCAGCAGCCAATGGGACAGTGGAAACACCATATATTTT; d_gene: TRBD1; v_gene: TRBV3-1/TRBV3-2; abundance: NA; j_gene: TRBJ1-3
CDR3aa: CASSQAGDVYNEQFF; CDR3nt: TGTGCCAGCAGCCAAGCAGGGGATGTCTACAATGAGCAGTTCTTC; d_gene: NA; v_gene: TRBV14; abundance: NA; j_gene: TRBJ2-1
CDR3aa: CSASGIEGLAGGPQFF; CDR3nt: TGCAGTGCTAGTGGGATTGAAGGACTAGCGGGAGGGCCACAGTTCTTC; d_gene: TRBD2; v_gene: TRBV20-1; abundance: NA; j_gene: TRBJ2-1
CDR3aa: CASRGQGANGNTIYF; CDR3nt: TGTGCCAGTAGGGGACAGGGGGCGAATGGAAACACCATATATTTT; d_gene: TRBD1; v_gene: TRBV28; abundance: NA; j_gene: TRBJ1-3
CDR3aa: CASSRRQGNSPLHF; CDR3nt: TGTGCCAGCAGCCGCCGACAGGGGAACTCACCCCTCCACTTT; d_gene: TRBD1; v_gene: TRBV7-3; abundance: NA; j_gene: TRBJ1-6
CDR3aa: CASSLPETQYF; CDR3nt: TGCGCCAGCAGCTTGCCTGAGACCCAGTACTTC; d_gene: NA; v_gene: TRBV5-1; abundance: few; j_gene: TRBJ2-5
CDR3aa: CASGGQGNYGYTF; CDR3nt: TGTGCCAGCGGGGGACAGGGAAACTATGGCTACACCTTC; d_gene: TRBD1; v_gene: TRBV6-5; abundance: NA; j_gene: TRBJ1-2
CDR3aa: CASRDSSYGYTF; CDR3nt: TGTGCCAGTAGGGACTCTTCCTATGGCTACACCTTC; d_gene: NA; v_gene: TRBV19; abundance: NA; j_gene: TRBJ1-2
CDR3aa: CASSQDPGREGSGNTIYF; CDR3nt: TGTGCCAGCAGCCAAGATCCGGGCAGGGAAGGATCTGGAAACACCATATATTTT; d_gene: NA; v_gene: TRBV3-1/TRBV3-2; abundance: NA; j_gene: TRBJ1-3
CDR3aa: CASSGTGIMNTEAFF; CDR3nt: TGTGCCAGCAGCGGGACAGGCATCATGAACACTGAAGCTTTCTTT; d_gene: TRBD1; v_gene: TRBV6-5; abundance: once; j_gene: TRBJ1-1
CDR3aa: CASSIPQPGQGTTGELFF; CDR3nt: TGTGCCAGTAGTATCCCCCAACCGGGACAGGGGACCACCGGGGAGCTGTTTTTT; d_gene: TRBD1; v_gene: TRBV19; abundance: NA; j_gene: TRBJ2-2
CDR3aa: CASSSGVRTEAFF; CDR3nt: TGTGCCAGCAGTTCAGGGGTTCGAACTGAAGCTTTCTTT; d_gene: NA; v_gene: TRBV25-1; abundance: NA; j_gene: TRBJ1-1
CDR3aa: CAWSGGGLITSEAFF; CDR3nt: TGTGCCTGGAGTGGAGGGGGCCTTATTACTTCTGAAGCTTTCTTT; d_gene: TRBD1; v_gene: TRBV30; abundance: NA; j_gene: TRBJ1-1
CDR3aa: CARTREPSLMITF; CDR3nt: TGTGCCCGGACACGGGAACCATCTCTGATGATCACCTTC; d_gene: NA; v_gene: TRBV30; abundance: few; j_gene: TRBJ1-2
CDR3aa: CASSFADRVTDTQYF; CDR3nt: TGTGCCAGCAGCTTCGCGGACAGGGTCACAGATACGCAGTATTTT; d_gene: TRBD1; v_gene: TRBV7-6; abundance: NA; j_gene: TRBJ2-3
CDR3aa: CAWRLNRDGYTF; CDR3nt: TGTGCCTGGCGACTAAATCGGGATGGCTACACCTTC; d_gene: NA; v_gene: TRBV30; abundance: NA; j_gene: TRBJ1-2
CDR3aa: CASSLQPGPGQKAFF; CDR3nt: TGTGCCAGCAGCTTACAACCCGGACCGGGACAGAAAGCTTTCTTT; d_gene: TRBD1; v_gene: TRBV7-3; abundance: NA; j_gene: TRBJ1-1
CDR3aa: CASSLIGTSRETQYF; CDR3nt: TGTGCCAGCAGCCTAATTGGGACTAGTCGGGAGACCCAGTACTTC; d_gene: TRBD2; v_gene: TRBV3-1/TRBV3-2; abundance: NA; j_gene: TRBJ2-5
CDR3aa: CASSIAEGQRAFF; CDR3nt: TGTGCCAGTAGTATAGCGGAGGGTCAACGAGCTTTCTTT; d_gene: NA; v_gene: TRBV19; abundance: few; j_gene: TRBJ1-1
CDR3aa: CASSPIPIAGRQETQYF; CDR3nt: TGTGCCAGCTCACCAATTCCTATAGCGGGGAGGCAAGAGACCCAGTACTTC; d_gene: TRBD2; v_gene: TRBV18; abundance: NA; j_gene: TRBJ2-5
CDR3aa: CASSLGLAVYNEQFF; CDR3nt: TGTGCCAGCAGCCTGGGACTAGCGGTCTACAATGAGCAGTTCTTC; d_gene: TRBD2; v_gene: TRBV14; abundance: NA; j_gene: TRBJ2-1
CDR3aa: CATLRTDTQYF; CDR3nt: TGTGCCACCCTCCGCACAGATACGCAGTATTTT; d_gene: NA; v_gene: TRBV12-3/TRBV12-4; abundance: NA; j_gene: TRBJ2-3
CDR3aa: CATGGTSGGNEQFF; CDR3nt: TGTGCCACCGGAGGCACTAGCGGGGGAAATGAGCAGTTCTTC; d_gene: TRBD2; v_gene: TRBV24-1; abundance: NA; j_gene: TRBJ2-1
CDR3aa: CASSLDGMGRRVF; CDR3nt: TGCGCCAGCAGCTTGGATGGTATGGGGCGCCGGGTCTTT; d_gene: NA; v_gene: TRBV5-1; abundance: NA; j_gene: TRBJ1-1
CDR3aa: CATSGGMSTDTQYF; CDR3nt: TGTGCCACCAGCGGCGGGATGAGCACAGATACGCAGTATTTT; d_gene: NA; v_gene: TRBV15; abundance: NA; j_gene: TRBJ2-3
CDR3aa: CASSPRRGQSTDTQYF; CDR3nt: TGTGCCAGCTCACCACGGAGGGGCCAGAGCACAGATACGCAGTATTTT; d_gene: NA; v_gene: TRBV18; abundance: NA; j_gene: TRBJ2-3
CDR3aa: CASSYSQNTEAFF; CDR3nt: TGTGCCAGCAGTTACTCTCAGAACACTGAAGCTTTCTTT; d_gene: NA; v_gene: TRBV6-5; abundance: once; j_gene: TRBJ1-1
CDR3aa: CASRPRAGLSYNEQFF; CDR3nt: TGTGCCAGTAGACCTAGAGCGGGGCTTTCCTACAATGAGCAGTTCTTC; d_gene: TRBD2; v_gene: TRBV19; abundance: few; j_gene: TRBJ2-1
CDR3aa: CASSYHWGTTSYEQYF; CDR3nt: TGTGCCAGCAGTTACCACTGGGGGACTACGAGCTACGAGCAGTACTTC; d_gene: TRBD2; v_gene: TRBV6-5; abundance: NA; j_gene: TRBJ2-7
CDR3aa: CASSWTGGMDSPLHF; CDR3nt: TGTGCCAGCAGTTGGACAGGGGGTATGGATTCACCCCTCCACTTT; d_gene: TRBD1; v_gene: TRBV6-5; abundance: NA; j_gene: TRBJ1-6
CDR3aa: CASSKSQGANTEAFF; CDR3nt: TGTGCCAGCAGTAAGAGTCAGGGGGCGAATACTGAAGCTTTCTTT; d_gene: TRBD1; v_gene: TRBV27; abundance: NA; j_gene: TRBJ1-1
CDR3aa: CASSNGQGIYGYTF; CDR3nt: TGTGCCAGCAGTAACGGACAGGGGATTTATGGCTACACCTTC; d_gene: TRBD1; v_gene: TRBV6-5; abundance: NA; j_gene: TRBJ1-2
CDR3aa: CASSLEGVQATNEKLFF; CDR3nt: TGCGCCAGCAGCTTGGAAGGGGTACAGGCAACTAATGAAAAACTGTTTTTT; d_gene: NA; v_gene: TRBV5-1; abundance: NA; j_gene: TRBJ1-4
CDR3aa: CASSLQGKNTEAFF; CDR3nt: TGTGCCAGCAGCCTACAGGGGAAGAACACTGAAGCTTTCTTT; d_gene: TRBD1; v_gene: TRBV7-9; abundance: NA; j_gene: TRBJ1-1
CDR3aa: CASSVGGQGRSNSPLHF; CDR3nt: TGTGCCAGCAGCGTTGGGGGACAGGGAAGATCTAATTCACCCCTCCACTTT; d_gene: TRBD1; v_gene: TRBV9; abundance: NA; j_gene: TRBJ1-6
CDR3aa: CSASWGARGETQYF; CDR3nt: TGCAGTGCTAGTTGGGGGGCGCGGGGGGAGACCCAGTACTTC; d_gene: NA; v_gene: TRBV20-1; abundance: NA; j_gene: TRBJ2-5
CDR3aa: CASSSNRGRNYGYTF; CDR3nt: TGTGCCAGCAGCTCAAACAGGGGACGAAACTATGGCTACACCTTC; d_gene: TRBD1; v_gene: TRBV7-8; abundance: NA; j_gene: TRBJ1-2
CDR3aa: CASSLGGLAGGTDTQYF; CDR3nt: TGTGCCAGCAGCTTAGGGGGACTAGCGGGGGGTACAGATACGCAGTATTTT; d_gene: TRBD2; v_gene: TRBV7-2; abundance: NA; j_gene: TRBJ2-3
CDR3aa: CATSRDLAGGETQYF; CDR3nt: TGTGCCACCAGCAGAGATCTAGCGGGAGGAGAGACCCAGTACTTC; d_gene: TRBD2; v_gene: TRBV15; abundance: NA; j_gene: TRBJ2-5
CDR3aa: CAGRPGRAYPETQYF; CDR3nt: TGTGCCGGACGCCCCGGGAGGGCCTATCCCGAGACCCAGTACTTC; d_gene: TRBD2; v_gene: TRBV9; abundance: few; j_gene: TRBJ2-5
CDR3aa: CASRVTSGLDTQYF; CDR3nt: TGTGCCAGCAGGGTAACTAGCGGGTTAGATACGCAGTATTTT; d_gene: TRBD2; v_gene: TRBV2; abundance: NA; j_gene: TRBJ2-3
CDR3aa: CAWSVTGQGSRGLSGANVLTF; CDR3nt: TGTGCCTGGAGTGTCACCGGACAGGGTAGTAGGGGGCTATCTGGGGCCAACGTCCTGACTTTC; d_gene: TRBD1; v_gene: TRBV30; abundance: once; j_gene: TRBJ2-6